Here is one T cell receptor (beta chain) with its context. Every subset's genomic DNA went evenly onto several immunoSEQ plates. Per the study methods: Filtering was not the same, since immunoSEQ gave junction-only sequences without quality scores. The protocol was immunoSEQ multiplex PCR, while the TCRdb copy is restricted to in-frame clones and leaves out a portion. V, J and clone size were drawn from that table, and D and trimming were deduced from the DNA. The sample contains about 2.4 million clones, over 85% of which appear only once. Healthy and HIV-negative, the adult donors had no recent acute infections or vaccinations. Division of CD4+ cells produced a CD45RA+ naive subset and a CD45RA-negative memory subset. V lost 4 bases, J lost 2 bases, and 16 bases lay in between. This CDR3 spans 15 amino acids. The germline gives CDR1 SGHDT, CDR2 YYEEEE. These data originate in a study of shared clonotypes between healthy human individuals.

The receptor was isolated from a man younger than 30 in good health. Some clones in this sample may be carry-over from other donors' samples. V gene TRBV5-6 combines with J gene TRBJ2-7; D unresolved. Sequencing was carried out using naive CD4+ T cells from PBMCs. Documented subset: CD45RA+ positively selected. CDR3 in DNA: TGTGCCAGCAGCAGTAAAATGACGGGTGCCTACGAGCAGTACTTC. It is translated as CASSSKMTGAYEQYF.